A single TCR beta chain is shown here with its context. Its antigen is as yet unknown. This specimen comes from a study of T cells in Graves' hyperthyroidism and ophthalmopathy. Study summary: Any treatment followed the collection of peripheral blood at initial diagnosis.

J gave up 3 bases and V 5 bases, and 13 bases lay outside the gene matches. This CDR3 region has 16 residues. Germline lookup yields CDR1 SNHLY and CDR2 FYNNEI. RNA transcripts served as the template for amplifying TCR beta CDR3 regions. HTBI primers drove first-round RT-PCR of the TCR CDR3. TCRdb reprocessed the multiplex PCR reads via MiXCR and lists one record per CDR3 protein. The top ten hold about 8.9% of the sample, which has some 800,000 distinct CDR3 sequences, approximately 40% seen once. Broader study findings: Blood also contained most expanded thyroid clonotypes above 0.001.

Researchers defined stable Graves' hyperthyroidism as no ophthalmopathy progression within 18 months. The source is a man younger than 30 with Graves' hyperthyroidism. The sequencing input was blood. The chain employs TRBV2 and TRBJ2-7; 7 positions agree with TRBD1. The chain's CDR3 is CASSLSPMRQGYEQYF. CDR3 coding DNA: TGTGCCAGCAGTTTATCCCCCATGAGACAGGGCTACGAGCAGTACTTC.